These 3 T cell receptor beta chains originate from one sample sequenced in a study of response to subunit inactivated influenza vaccine. MiXCR was run by TCRdb on the RT-PCR reads, yielding one entry per CDR3 protein. The data show some 540,000 distinct CDR3 sequences, approximately 24% seen once. This sample was also put to use in a study of T cells expressing NK-cell markers. That work states: UMIs were included in TCR beta cDNA generated by 5'RACE template switching.

Sequenced here: CD4+ T cells sorted from PBMCs, sampled less than 13 days after vaccination. These receptors were taken from a man aged 50 or older who received an inactivated influenza vaccine.

This clonotype was seen a single time. The chain employs TRBV5-1 and TRBJ2-2; 10 bases align to TRBD1. Unmatched junction bases numbered 7, after V lost 4 bases and J lost 7 bases. CDR1 and CDR2 (germline): SGHRS, YFSETQ. The CDR3 extends over 15 amino acids. The CDR3 sequence is CASSTGTGDDGELFF. CDR3 bases: TGCGCCAGCAGCACCGGGACAGGGGACGACGGGGAGCTGTTTTTT.

This clonotype occurred a few times. The genes are TRBV20-1 and TRBJ1-6; TRBD1 matches 7 bases. The junction had 4 bases not matched to a gene; V was cut back by 5 bases and J by 6 bases. Per the germline V gene, CDR1 is DFQATT and CDR2 is SNEGSKA (reference sequence). CDR3 length equals 13 residues. CDR3 sequence: CSAVGQFNSPLHF. The CDR3, as DNA: TGCAGTGCTGTGGGACAGTTTAATTCACCCCTCCACTTT.

The rearrangement joins TRBV18 to TRBJ1-2, with 8 nucleotides matching TRBD1. CDR1 is KGHSH and CDR2 is LQKENI in the germline V gene. CDR3 length: 15 amino acids. V dropped 3 bases and J dropped 0; count of bases not matched to a gene: 3. CDR3 protein: CASSPATGANYGYTF. Written as DNA, the CDR3 is TGTGCCAGCTCACCGGCGACAGGGGCTAACTATGGCTACACCTTC.